A selection of T cell receptor beta chains follows, all from one sample in a study of blood T cell repertoires in COVID-19. Libraries were prepared by immunoSEQ multiplex PCR; TCRdb keeps only in-frame clonotypes and omits some of them. The sample includes over 100,000 clones, approximately 78% seen only once; the top ten take approximately 7.9%. The specimen was peripheral blood. These receptors were taken from a man between 65 and 85 years old with acute or convalescent COVID-19. CDR3s include the opening cysteine and the closing phenylalanine or tryptophan. The order of the fields is V gene, J gene, D gene, clone size, CDR3 protein, CDR3 DNA. D genes are given only for firm matches. Size is stated for part of the rows, as once, few or many counts, or as a class when the clone is expanded.

TRBV28,TRBJ2-7,TRBD1,few,CASRRTGITYEQYF,TGTGCCAGCAGGCGGACAGGGATTACCTACGAGCAGTACTTC
TRBV6-6,TRBJ2-7,TRBD1,.,CASTPRQGSSYEQYF,TGTGCCAGCACTCCCCGACAGGGGAGCTCCTACGAGCAGTACTTC
TRBV2,TRBJ2-7,TRBD1,.,CASSVPGTGDEQYF,TGTGCCAGCAGTGTTCCCGGGACAGGGGATGAGCAGTACTTC
TRBV2,TRBJ2-7,TRBD1,.,CASSTDRGNEQYF,TGTGCCAGCAGTACCGACAGGGGGAACGAGCAGTACTTC
TRBV7-2,TRBJ1-2,.,.,CASNLGPADYGYTF,TGTGCCAGCAACCTAGGCCCCGCCGACTATGGCTACACCTTC
TRBV4-2,TRBJ1-1,.,.,CASSQAPGEIMGTEAFF,TGTGCCAGCAGCCAAGCCCCCGGGGAAATCATGGGCACTGAAGCTTTCTTT
TRBV5-1,TRBJ2-7,TRBD1,few,CASSYGQGRDEQYF,TGCGCCAGCAGCTACGGACAGGGGAGAGACGAGCAGTACTTC
TRBV3-1/TRBV3-2,TRBJ2-7,TRBD1,.,CASSQETGTEQYF,TGTGCCAGCAGCCAAGAGACAGGGACCGAGCAGTACTTC
TRBV2,TRBJ1-1,.,.,CASKSREGGNTEAFF,TGTGCCAGCAAGTCCAGGGAGGGAGGAAACACTGAAGCTTTCTTT
TRBV28,TRBJ2-2,TRBD1,.,CASRGTGVTGELFF,TGTGCCAGCAGGGGGACAGGGGTAACCGGGGAGCTGTTTTTT
TRBV5-1,TRBJ2-3,TRBD1,.,CASSRTGGNTDTQYF,TGCGCCAGCAGCCGGACAGGGGGCAACACAGATACGCAGTATTTT
TRBV7-9,TRBJ1-2,TRBD1,.,CASSLGLQGSSYGYTF,TGTGCCAGCAGCTTAGGGCTACAGGGGTCTAGCTATGGCTACACCTTC
TRBV12-3/TRBV12-4,TRBJ2-3,.,once,CASSLARGTQYF,TGTGCCAGCAGTTTAGCTAGAGGTACGCAGTATTTT
TRBV2,TRBJ2-7,.,few,CASSEGGPTYYEQYF,TGTGCCAGCAGTGAGGGGGGACCTACTTACTACGAGCAGTACTTC
TRBV4-2,TRBJ2-3,TRBD2,.,CASSQDRGGGTDTQYF,TGTGCCAGCAGCCAAGATCGCGGGGGAGGCACAGATACGCAGTATTTT
TRBV10-2,TRBJ2-3,TRBD1,.,CASSEPPGQSTDTQYF,TGCGCCAGCAGTGAACCGCCGGGACAGAGCACAGATACGCAGTATTTT
TRBV3-1/TRBV3-2,TRBJ1-1,.,once,CASSTTDTNTEAFF,TGTGCCAGCAGCACGACAGACACGAACACTGAAGCTTTCTTT
TRBV20-1,TRBJ1-2,.,.,CSARSGYGHTF,TGCAGTGCTAGATCGGGTTATGGCCACACCTTC
TRBV7-6,TRBJ2-2,.,.,CASSLWGPDTGELFF,TGTGCCAGCAGCTTGTGGGGGCCCGACACCGGGGAGCTGTTTTTT
TRBV14,TRBJ2-1,TRBD2,.,CASSRTSGRFNEQFF,TGTGCCAGCAGCCGGACTAGCGGGAGGTTCAATGAGCAGTTCTTC
TRBV19,TRBJ1-5,TRBD1,.,CASSIQGEAQPQHF,TGTGCCAGTAGTATCCAGGGGGAAGCTCAGCCCCAGCATTTT
TRBV12-3/TRBV12-4,TRBJ2-7,TRBD1,.,CASSPGQTYEQYF,TGTGCCAGCAGTCCGGGACAGACCTACGAGCAGTACTTC
TRBV7-9,TRBJ2-1,TRBD2,.,CASSSHASGAYNEQFF,TGTGCCAGCAGCTCCCATGCTAGCGGGGCCTACAATGAGCAGTTCTTC
TRBV14,TRBJ1-1,.,.,CASSPTGTTEAFF,TGTGCCAGCAGCCCGACCGGGACAACTGAAGCTTTCTTT
TRBV18,TRBJ2-6,TRBD1,.,CASSSAGTGSSGANVLTF,TGTGCCAGCTCAAGCGCCGGGACAGGGAGCTCTGGGGCCAACGTCCTGACTTTC
TRBV2,TRBJ2-2,TRBD1,.,CASSYHLPGGNGELFF,TGTGCCAGCAGCTACCACCTCCCAGGGGGCAACGGGGAGCTGTTTTTT
TRBV18,TRBJ1-1,.,.,CASSPPKGGLGTEAFF,TGTGCCAGCTCACCACCGAAAGGGGGATTGGGCACTGAAGCTTTCTTT
TRBV5-1,TRBJ2-3,TRBD1,.,CASSFGTGVADTQYF,TGCGCCAGCAGCTTCGGGACAGGGGTCGCAGATACGCAGTATTTT
TRBV5-7,TRBJ1-4,TRBD1,.,CASSLQGDFGTNEKLFF,TGTGCCAGCAGCTTACAGGGGGACTTTGGGACTAATGAAAAACTGTTTTTT
TRBV28,TRBJ1-2,TRBD1,.,CASSLPGQGPTGGYTF,TGTGCCAGCAGTCTCCCGGGACAGGGACCGACCGGGGGCTACACCTTC
TRBV7-6,TRBJ2-7,TRBD2,few,CASSLGGAGRYEQYF,TGTGCCAGCAGCTTAGGCGGGGCCGGGAGGTACGAGCAGTACTTC
TRBV30,TRBJ1-1,TRBD1,few,CAWMIQGTHEAFF,TGTGCCTGGATGATACAGGGGACCCATGAAGCTTTCTTT
TRBV20-1,TRBJ1-6,.,.,CSASAPRGSPLHF,TGCAGTGCTAGTGCACCCCGAGGCTCACCCCTCCACTTT
TRBV6-1,TRBJ2-7,TRBD1,.,CATRQGAFYEQYF,TGTGCCACGCGACAGGGGGCTTTCTACGAGCAGTACTTC
TRBV9,TRBJ2-2,TRBD1,.,CASSTRGTDLNTGELFF,TGTGCCAGCAGCACCCGTGGGACAGACCTTAACACCGGGGAGCTGTTTTTT
TRBV5-1,TRBJ1-5,.,few,CASSPDSPNQPQHF,TGCGCCAGCAGCCCGGACAGCCCCAATCAGCCCCAGCATTTT
TRBV6-4,TRBJ1-2,.,few,CASTPTAANYGYTF,TGTGCCAGCACCCCTACAGCGGCAAACTATGGCTACACCTTC
TRBV5-6,TRBJ1-2,TRBD1,few,CASSVDRGLLYGYTF,TGTGCCAGCAGCGTCGACAGGGGGCTGCTCTATGGCTACACCTTC
TRBV6-5,TRBJ2-7,TRBD1,.,CASRGTGTYEQYF,TGTGCCAGCAGAGGGACAGGGACCTACGAGCAGTACTTC
TRBV24-1,TRBJ2-7,TRBD1,.,CATSDMPGQSYEQYF,TGTGCCACCAGTGATATGCCGGGACAGTCCTACGAGCAGTACTTC
TRBV11-1,TRBJ1-5,TRBD1,few,CASSLDRAQPQHF,TGTGCCAGCAGCTTGGACAGGGCTCAGCCCCAGCATTTT
TRBV4-1,TRBJ1-1,.,.,CASSQAEMNTEAFF,TGCGCCAGCAGCCAAGCCGAGATGAACACTGAAGCTTTCTTT
TRBV7-2,TRBJ1-4,.,.,CASSSPATGIVEKLFF,TGTGCCAGCAGCTCCCCTGCAACAGGGATCGTCGAAAAACTGTTTTTT
TRBV9,TRBJ1-1,.,.,CASSPGGSVDTEAFF,TGTGCCAGCAGCCCCGGGGGGTCGGTGGACACTGAAGCTTTCTTT
TRBV2,TRBJ2-1,TRBD2,.,CASRGTSGLIYNEQFF,TGTGCCAGCAGGGGGACTAGCGGGCTGATATACAATGAGCAGTTCTTC
TRBV7-8,TRBJ1-2,TRBD1,.,CASSLGGTGARFYGYTF,TGTGCCAGCAGCTTAGGGGGGACAGGGGCTAGGTTCTATGGCTACACCTTC
TRBV5-1,TRBJ2-7,TRBD1,.,CASSLVPGQIYEQYF,TGCGCCAGCAGCTTGGTTCCGGGACAGATCTACGAGCAGTACTTC
TRBV18,TRBJ1-2,TRBD1,.,CASSPPDRARDGYTF,TGTGCCAGCTCACCACCGGACAGGGCCAGGGATGGCTACACCTTC
TRBV12-3/TRBV12-4,TRBJ2-3,.,once,CASRLRTGDTQYF,TGTGCCAGCAGACTCCGGACTGGGGATACGCAGTATTTT
TRBV30,TRBJ1-2,.,.,CAWSVRAAQGSTF,TGTGCCTGGAGTGTAAGGGCCGCTCAGGGAAGCACCTTC
TRBV14,TRBJ1-4,.,.,CASSQGQQSTNEKLFF,TGTGCCAGCAGCCAAGGACAGCAATCAACTAATGAAAAACTGTTTTTT
TRBV9,TRBJ2-2,.,.,CASSVAGDATGELFF,TGTGCCAGCAGCGTAGCAGGGGACGCCACCGGGGAGCTGTTTTTT
TRBV6-1,TRBJ1-5,TRBD1,.,CASSASDRGLGQPQHF,TGTGCCAGCAGTGCCTCGGACAGGGGGCTGGGGCAGCCCCAGCATTTT
TRBV6-5,TRBJ2-7,.,.,CASSIDSSYEQYF,TGTGCCAGCAGTATAGACAGTTCCTACGAGCAGTACTTC
TRBV5-1,TRBJ2-1,TRBD2,.,CASSAGTSGGAVFF,TGCGCCAGCAGCGCGGGGACTAGCGGGGGGGCGGTGTTCTTC